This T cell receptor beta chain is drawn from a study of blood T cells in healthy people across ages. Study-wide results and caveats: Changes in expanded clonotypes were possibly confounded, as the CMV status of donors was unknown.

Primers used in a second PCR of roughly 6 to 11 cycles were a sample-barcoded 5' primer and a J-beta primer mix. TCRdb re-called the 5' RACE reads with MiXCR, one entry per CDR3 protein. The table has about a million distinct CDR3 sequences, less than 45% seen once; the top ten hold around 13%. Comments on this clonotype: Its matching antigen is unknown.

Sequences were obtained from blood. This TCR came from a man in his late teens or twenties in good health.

CDR3 nucleotide sequence: TGTGCCATCAGCGACACCGCGACAGGAAACTACCAGGGTTGGGGCACAGATACGCAGTATTTT. It specifies CAISDTATGNYQGWGTDTQYF. The chain is built from TRBV10-3 and TRBJ2-3; D possibly corresponds to TRBD1 (6 bases). This CDR3 has 21 amino acids. Germline assignment: CDR1 ENHRY and CDR2 SYGVKD. V dropped 6 bases and J dropped 1 base, with 32 bases sitting between them.